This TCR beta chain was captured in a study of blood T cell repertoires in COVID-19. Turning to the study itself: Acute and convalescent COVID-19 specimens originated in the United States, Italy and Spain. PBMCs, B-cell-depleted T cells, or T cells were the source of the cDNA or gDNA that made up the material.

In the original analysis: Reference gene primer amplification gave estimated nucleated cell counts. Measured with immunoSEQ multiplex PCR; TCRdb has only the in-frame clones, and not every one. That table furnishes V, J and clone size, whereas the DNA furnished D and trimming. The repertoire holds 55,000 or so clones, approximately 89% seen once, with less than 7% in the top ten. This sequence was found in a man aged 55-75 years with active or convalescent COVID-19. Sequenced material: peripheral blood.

CDR3: CASSDITVNSPLHF. The CDR3 region has the DNA TGTGCCAGCAGTGACATTACTGTAAATTCACCCCTCCACTTT. The chain carries TRBV7-9 and TRBJ1-6; D is undetermined. The CDR3 is 14 amino acids. V was clipped by 6 bases and J by 7 bases, with 13 bases between them. Germline V lookup: CDR1 SEHNR, CDR2 FQNEAQ (reference sequence). The complete variable domain, with remaining parts taken from reference TRBV7-9 and TRBJ1-6, reads DTGVSQNPRHKITKRGQNVTFRCDPISEHNRLYWYRQTLGQGPEFLTYFQNEAQLEKSRLLSDRFSAERPKGSFSTLEIQRTEQGDSAMYLCASSDITVNSPLHFGNGTRLTVT.